Below are 11 T cell receptor beta chains sequenced from a single sample in a study of PD-1 blockade in classical Hodgkin lymphoma (dated by TCRdb to between 2020 and 2021). Library generation was performed with the immunoSEQ multiplex PCR assay. Not all clones reach the TCRdb copy of this immuneACCESS table, which keeps in-frame sequences only. Checked studies attribute under half of the gap to unresolved V genes and leave the rest unexplained. The sample contains about 13,000 clones, more than 85% of them found a single time. The top ten clonotypes cover roughly 22% of the sample. This sample's time point label indicates: cycle 1 day 1 (C1D1), immediately before nivolumab initiation. Every trial patient had relapsed following autologous stem cell transplantation, and prior brentuximab vedotin exposure was what differed among cohorts A, B and C. Source: peripheral blood mononuclear cells (PBMCs), taken at baseline. These receptor sequences come from a human donor with classical Hodgkin lymphoma.

This clone appeared a few times. J is TRBJ1-5 and V is TRBV6-5; D is uncertain. This CDR3 spans 13 amino acids. The germline CDR1 and CDR2 sequences are MNHEY and SVGAGI. The V end was cut by 6 bases, the J end by 6 bases, with 12 bases between. CDR3 protein: CASRSFRGQPQHF. DNA of the CDR3: TGTGCCAGCAGGAGCTTCCGCGGTCAGCCCCAGCATTTT.

The chain carries TRBV6-4 and TRBJ2-3; 10 bases agree with TRBD2. V shed 0 bases, J shed 3 bases, and the junction held 3 bases outside the gene matches. The CDR3 runs 16 residues. Germline-derived CDR1 and CDR2 are MRHNA and SNTAGT. The CDR3 region has the DNA TGTGCCAGCAGTGACTCGAGCGGGAGGGGAACAGATACGCAGTATTTT. This sequence encodes CASSDSSGRGTDTQYF.

V usage is TRBV7-9 and J usage is TRBJ1-1, with 7 bases that match TRBD1. The V gene's germline CDR1 is SEHNR and CDR2 FQNEAQ (reference sequence). Losses at the gene ends were 6 bases for V and 4 bases for J; bases not matched to a gene: 17. This CDR3 has 17 residues. The CDR3 region has the DNA TGTGCCAGCAGTATTTGGCACAGGGGTTGGATAGCCACTGAAGCTTTCTTT. Translation gives CASSIWHRGWIATEAFF.

This sequence joins TRBV5-6 and TRBJ2-7; D perhaps matches TRBD1 (5 bases). Germline V gene sequence: CDR1 SGHDT, CDR2 YYEEEE. V lost 0 bases and J lost 2, with 12 bases in between. The CDR3 is 15 amino acids. The CDR3 sequence: CASSLGGSGTYEQYF. Here the CDR3 DNA reads TGTGCCAGCAGCTTGGGAGGCTCAGGGACCTACGAGCAGTACTTC.

The chain carries TRBV5-1 and TRBJ2-7, with D perhaps being TRBD1 or TRBD2 (6 bases each). Trimming stripped 0 bases from V and 3 bases from J, with 13 bases between. The CDR3 consists of 15 residues. Germline V gives CDR1 SGHRS, CDR2 YFSETQ. As DNA, the CDR3 is TGCGCCAGCAGCTTGGAGGAGGGGGGCTTCTACGAGCAGTACTTC. This sequence encodes CASSLEEGGFYEQYF.

This chain connects TRBV6-1 to TRBJ2-1, with 10 positions matching TRBD2. This CDR3 has 17 amino acids. The germline V gene has CDR1 MNHNS and CDR2 SASEGT. J gave up 4 bases and V 1 base, and 7 bases lay outside the gene matches. The CDR3 loop is CASSEVASGGPYNEQFF. Here the CDR3 DNA reads TGTGCCAGCAGTGAAGTGGCTAGCGGGGGCCCGTACAATGAGCAGTTCTTC.

This chain uses TRBV7-9 with TRBJ2-1; TRBD2 agrees at 9 bases. Germline V lookup: CDR1 SEHNR, CDR2 FQNEAQ (reference sequence). V was clipped by 2 bases and J by 6 bases; unmatched bases: 2. CDR3 size: 14 residues. CDR3 bases: TGTGCCAGCAGCTTAACAGCGGGAGGCAATGAGCAGTTCTTC. Translating it yields CASSLTAGGNEQFF. Filled out from reference TRBV7-9 and TRBJ2-1, the complete variable domain reads DTGVSQNPRHKITKRGQNVTFRCDPISEHNRLYWYRQTLGQGPEFLTYFQNEAQLEKSRLLSDRFSAERPKGSFSTLEIQRTEQGDSAMYLCASSLTAGGNEQFFGPGTRLTVL.

This chain connects TRBV18 to TRBJ2-3; no firm D call. The length of the CDR3 is 14 residues. Trimming pared 1 base from V and 4 bases from J, leaving 9 bases between. Germline assignment: CDR1 KGHSH and CDR2 LQKENI. CDR3 nucleotides: TGTGCCAGCTCACCACGAAGCTACCCAGATACGCAGTATTTT. Its protein is CASSPRSYPDTQYF.

This rearrangement joins TRBV5-1 to TRBJ1-2, with TRBD1 matching 8 bases. The length of the CDR3 is 16 residues. V dropped 1 base and J dropped 4; count of bases not matched to a gene: 9. CDR1 and CDR2 from the germline V gene are SGHRS and YFSETQ. The chain's CDR3 is CASSLFSRQGTYGYTF. CDR3 DNA sequence: TGCGCCAGCAGCTTGTTCTCCCGACAGGGGACCTATGGCTACACCTTC.

This rearrangement joins TRBV5-1 to TRBJ1-1; D uncertain. Germline lookup yields CDR1 SGHRS and CDR2 YFSETQ. Deletions cut 4 bases from V and 5 bases from J, with 15 bases between. This CDR3 is built from 14 residues. CDR3 region: CASSPGVKGTEAFF. The DNA for the CDR3 is TGCGCCAGCAGCCCGGGTGTTAAAGGGACTGAAGCTTTCTTT.

The chain combines TRBV19 with TRBJ1-2; D gene unclear. V gave up 6 bases and J gave up 4 bases, with 6 bases separating them. The CDR3 runs 11 residues. The germline V gene has CDR1 LNHDA and CDR2 SQIVND (reference sequence). The CDR3 DNA reads as TGTGCCAGTAGGGACGGCTATGGCTACACCTTC. This codes for CASRDGYGYTF.